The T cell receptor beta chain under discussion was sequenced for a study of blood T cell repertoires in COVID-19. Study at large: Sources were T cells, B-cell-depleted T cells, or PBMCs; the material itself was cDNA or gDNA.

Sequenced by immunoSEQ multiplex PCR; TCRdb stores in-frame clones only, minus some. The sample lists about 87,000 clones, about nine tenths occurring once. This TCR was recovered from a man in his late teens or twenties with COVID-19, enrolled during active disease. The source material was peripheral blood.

The CDR3 here is CASRIMGGNEQFF. CDR3 nucleotide sequence: TGTGCCAGCAGGATAATGGGAGGCAATGAGCAGTTCTTC. The gene calls are TRBV28 and TRBJ2-1, with D tentatively TRBD2 (6 bases). Germline CDR1 reads MDHEN; CDR2 reads SYDVKM. This CDR3 has 13 residues. The germline V and J ends were trimmed by 6 bases and 6 bases, with 12 bases remaining between them.